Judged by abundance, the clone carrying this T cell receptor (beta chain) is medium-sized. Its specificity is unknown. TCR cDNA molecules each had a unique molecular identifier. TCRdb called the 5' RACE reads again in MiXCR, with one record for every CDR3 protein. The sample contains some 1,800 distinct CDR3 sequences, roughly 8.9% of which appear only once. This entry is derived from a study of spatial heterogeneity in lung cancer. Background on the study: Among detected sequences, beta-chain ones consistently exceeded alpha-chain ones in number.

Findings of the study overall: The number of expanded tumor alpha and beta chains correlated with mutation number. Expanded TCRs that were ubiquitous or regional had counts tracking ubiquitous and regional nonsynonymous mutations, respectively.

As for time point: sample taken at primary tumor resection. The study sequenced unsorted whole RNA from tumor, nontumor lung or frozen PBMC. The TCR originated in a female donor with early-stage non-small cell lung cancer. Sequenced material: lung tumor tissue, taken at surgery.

CDR3 residues: CASKRDAPEQYF. The DNA for the CDR3 is TGTGCCAGCAAGCGGGACGCCCCCGAGCAGTACTTC. The chain links TRBV2 to TRBJ2-7, with 7 positions matching TRBD2. Trimming at V came to 7 bases and at J to 6 bases, leaving 6 bases not matched to a gene. Germline assignment: CDR1 SNHLY and CDR2 FYNNEI. The CDR3 runs to 12 residues.